The next 29 T cell receptor beta chains were all read from a single sample in a study of T cell repertoires in cytomegalovirus infection. No antigens are known for them. Each CDR3 protein gets one entry after TCRdb re-called the reads with MiXCR. The data show about 85,000 distinct CDR3 sequences, about half seen once. The material was CD8+ T cells from cultured PBMCs, obtained from culture after CMV antigen stimulation. Receptors originate from a human donor in good health (CMV status not recorded). Some clones in this sample may be carry-over from other donors' samples.

This clonotype has a handful of counts. The gene calls are TRBV11-3 and TRBJ2-1; TRBD2 matches at 10 bases. CDR3 length equals 14 residues. The V and J ends lost 1 base and 6 bases, in that order; junction bases with no gene match: 0. CDR1 is SGHNT and CDR2 is YENEEA in the germline V gene. Written as DNA, the CDR3 is TGTGCCAGCAGCTTAGTAGCGGGGGGCAATGAGCAGTTCTTC. This gives the protein CASSLVAGGNEQFF.

This sequence joins TRBV6-4 and TRBJ2-5; 9 bases line up with TRBD1. CDR3 size: 18 residues. CDR1 is MRHNA and CDR2 is SNTAGT in the germline V gene. V shed 7 bases and J 2 bases; nucleotides not matched to a gene: 17. The CDR3 region has the DNA TGTGCCAGCACCGAAATAGGGATGGACAGGGGCTCGCAAGAGACCCAGTACTTC. Translating it yields CASTEIGMDRGSQETQYF.

The chain carries TRBV27 and TRBJ2-3; D is perhaps TRBD1 (6 bases). Trimming cost V 6 bases and J 1 base, with 11 bases left between them. The CDR3 runs 14 residues. CDR1 and CDR2 from the germline V gene are MNHEY and SMNVEV (reference sequence). The CDR3 region is CASRLRGGTDTQYF. The CDR3 nucleotides read TGTGCCAGCAGACTCAGGGGAGGCACAGATACGCAGTATTTT.

This clonotype has more than one count but fewer than ten. In DNA, the CDR3 is TGTGCCAGCAGCCAAGAGATGTTAGCTGCTTCCTACGAGCAGTACTTC. It codes for CASSQEMLAASYEQYF. The V and J genes are TRBV4-2 and TRBJ2-7; D remains unclear. The V gene's germline CDR1 is LGHNA and CDR2 YNFKEQ. The CDR3 totals 16 residues. Trimming stripped 0 bases from V and 1 base from J, with 13 bases between.

This clonotype was seen a few times. V gene TRBV6-1 combines with J gene TRBJ2-1; 9 bases are a match to TRBD1. The CDR3 runs to 13 residues. The germline CDR1 and CDR2 sequences are MNHNS and SASEGT. V shed 10 bases and J 8 bases; nucleotides not matched to a gene: 9. CDR3 loop: CATLQGAIDEQFF. The CDR3, as DNA: TGTGCCACTTTACAGGGGGCTATCGATGAGCAGTTCTTC.

This clonotype was counted only a few times. The chain couples TRBV4-1 to TRBJ2-6; D ambiguous. V was clipped by 3 bases and J by 0 bases, with 6 bases between them. CDR1 is MGHRA and CDR2 is YSYEKL in the germline V gene. The CDR3 spans 15 residues. CDR3 DNA: TGCGCCAGCAGCCAGCCGGACTCTGGGGCCAACGTCCTGACTTTC. Translation gives CASSQPDSGANVLTF.

The chain recombines TRBV7-9 with TRBJ1-2; the match to TRBD1 covers 8 bases. Trimming removed 5 bases from V and 6 bases from J; junction bases left unmatched: 5. CDR1 is SEHNR and CDR2 is FQNEAQ in the germline V gene (reference sequence). This CDR3 is 13 amino acids long. This CDR3 is CASSPDRVHGYTF. The CDR3 region has the DNA TGTGCCAGCAGCCCGGACAGGGTGCATGGCTACACCTTC.

The rearrangement uses TRBV9 and TRBJ2-1; 8 bases fit TRBD2. From germline, CDR1 is SGDLS and CDR2 YYNGEE. J gave up 6 bases and V 4 bases, and 9 bases lay outside the gene matches. The CDR3 runs 15 residues. CDR3 region: CASSTSGRALNEQFF. CDR3 in DNA: TGTGCCAGCAGCACCTCCGGGAGGGCCCTCAATGAGCAGTTCTTC. The full variable domain, rest sourced from reference TRBV9 and TRBJ2-1, is DSGVTQTPKHLITATGQRVTLRCSPRSGDLSVYWYQQSLDQGLQFLIQYYNGEERAKGNILERFSAQQFPDLHSELNLSSLELGDSALYFCASSTSGRALNEQFFGPGTRLTVL.

The rearrangement uses TRBV7-8 and TRBJ1-5; D possibly corresponds to TRBD1 (6 bases). Germline V gene lookup returns CDR1 SGHVS and CDR2 FQNEAQ. The CDR3 sequence is 13 residues long. V dropped 2 bases and J dropped 6 bases, with 8 bases sitting between them. The CDR3 loop reads CASSLNRAQPQHF. The CDR3 bases are TGTGCCAGCAGCTTAAACAGGGCTCAGCCCCAGCATTTT.

This clonotype was seen a few times. This rearrangement joins TRBV12-3 or TRBV12-4 to TRBJ2-7, with 8 bases fitting TRBD1. Trimming took 8 bases from V and 4 from J; bases not matched to a gene: 16. This CDR3 spans 16 amino acids. CDR3 sequence (DNA): TGTGCCAGCGGCTTGGGAGGAGGGACAGGAGATTACGAGCAGTACTTC. Its translation: CASGLGGGTGDYEQYF.

The chain joins TRBV13 to TRBJ2-7; 7 bases fit TRBD2. The V segment lost 7 bases and the J segment 1 base; nucleotides outside the gene matches: 10. In germline, CDR1 is PRHDT, CDR2 FYEKMQ (reference sequence). The CDR3 runs 15 residues. The CDR3 protein is CASTSGGTESYEQYF. The CDR3 DNA is TGTGCCAGCACTAGCGGAGGGACTGAATCCTACGAGCAGTACTTC. Using reference TRBV13 and TRBJ2-7 for the parts outside the CDR3, the full variable domain is AAGVIQSPRHLIKEKRETATLKCYPIPRHDTVYWYQQGPGQDPQFLISFYEKMQSDKGSIPDRFSAQQFSDYHSELNMSSLELGDSALYFCASTSGGTESYEQYFGPGTRLTVT.

The CDR3, as DNA: TGTGCCACCAGTGATTCCTTGGCCGACAATGAGCAGTTCTTC. Translation: CATSDSLADNEQFF. The chain couples TRBV24-1 to TRBJ2-1; no reliable D call. Between the trimmed V and J ends, which lost 2 bases and 5 bases, there was a span of 9 bases. The V gene's germline CDR1 is KGHDR and CDR2 SFDVKD. The CDR3 covers 14 residues.

The chain has TRBV5-1 and TRBJ1-1; D perhaps matches TRBD1 (5 bases). The germline V gene encodes CDR1 SGHRS and CDR2 YFSETQ. The CDR3 loop spans 12 amino acids. Trimming removed 3 bases from V and 3 bases from J, with 6 bases in between. CDR3 DNA sequence: TGCGCCAGCAGCTGGGGGGACACTGAAGCTTTCTTT. Its protein is CASSWGDTEAFF.

V and J are TRBV27 and TRBJ1-5; D unclear. Germline V gene lookup returns CDR1 MNHEY and CDR2 SMNVEV (reference sequence). The CDR3 contains 14 residues. Trimming left V 3 bases short and J 0 bases short, with 6 bases between. The CDR3 spells CASSLTSSNQPQHF. As DNA, the CDR3 is TGTGCCAGCAGTTTGACGAGTAGCAATCAGCCCCAGCATTTT.

This clonotype came up a few times. The chain carries TRBV7-6 and TRBJ2-5; D perhaps matches TRBD2 (6 bases). The CDR3 length is 14 residues. Trimming left V 5 bases short and J 3 bases short, with 13 bases between. Germline assignment: CDR1 SGHVS and CDR2 FNYEAQ. The CDR3 loop is CASSLLALEETQYF. The CDR3 nucleotides read TGTGCCAGCAGCCTTCTAGCGCTAGAAGAGACCCAGTACTTC.

This sequence joins TRBV11-2 and TRBJ1-3, with D uncertain. V dropped 1 base and J dropped 1 base, with 11 bases sitting between them. Looked up from germline, CDR1 is SGHAT and CDR2 is FQNNGV. This CDR3 comprises 16 residues. DNA of the CDR3: TGTGCCAGCAGCTTAGTATACGGGAGATCTGGAAACACCATATATTTT. Residues: CASSLVYGRSGNTIYF.

In this sample, this clonotype turned up a few times. The chain couples TRBV7-6 to TRBJ2-5, with a weak D call TRBD1 (6 bases). This CDR3 has 15 amino acids. Germline CDR1 reads SGHVS; CDR2 reads FNYEAQ. V was cut by 1 base and J by 2 bases, with 11 bases left in between. CDR3 amino acids: CASSLGTVKQETQYF. The CDR3 DNA reads TGTGCCAGCAGCTTAGGGACAGTAAAACAAGAGACCCAGTACTTC.

This clonotype has at least ten counts. V gene TRBV7-9 combines with J gene TRBJ1-6; D may be TRBD1 (5 bases). Trimming removed 6 bases from V and 5 bases from J, with 11 bases in between. This CDR3 has 14 amino acids. Germline CDR1 reads SEHNR; CDR2 reads FQNEAQ (reference sequence). CDR3 sequence reads: CASRGEGHNSPLHF. The DNA for the CDR3 is TGTGCCAGCAGGGGGGAAGGGCATAATTCACCCCTCCACTTT. Variable domain in full (rest from reference TRBV7-9 and TRBJ1-6): DTGVSQNPRHKITKRGQNVTFRCDPISEHNRLYWYRQTLGQGPEFLTYFQNEAQLEKSRLLSDRFSAERPKGSFSTLEIQRTEQGDSAMYLCASRGEGHNSPLHFGNGTRLTVT.

The chain employs TRBV14 and TRBJ2-7; D is perhaps TRBD2 (5 bases). The germline V gene has CDR1 SGHDN and CDR2 FVKESK. This CDR3 is 13 amino acids long. Trimming took 6 bases from V and 2 from J, leaving 11 bases between them. The DNA of the CDR3 is TGTGCCAGCAGAGACCGGGGAACCTACGAGCAGTACTTC. It encodes CASRDRGTYEQYF.

This chain's CDR3 is CASSFGGVNNEQFF. CDR3 coding DNA: TGTGCCAGCAGTTTCGGGGGGGTGAACAATGAGCAGTTCTTC. V and J are TRBV12-3 or TRBV12-4 and TRBJ2-1, with TRBD2 matching over 8 bases. This CDR3 contains 14 residues. Losses at the gene ends were 3 bases for V and 5 bases for J; bases not matched to a gene: 3.

This clonotype has only a few counts. A junction boundary mismatches the germline segment, possibly from a read error. J is TRBJ1-6 and V is TRBV12-3 or TRBV12-4, with TRBD1 identical over 7 bases. The CDR3 is made up of 18 amino acids. Here the CDR3 reads CASSLAPGTEAINSPLHF. The CDR3 DNA reads as TGTGCCAGCAGTCTAGCACCCGGGACAGAGGCGATTAATTCACCCCTCCACTTT.

The chain is built from TRBV11-1 and TRBJ2-7; weak D call: TRBD2 (5 bases). CDR1 is SGHAT and CDR2 is FQDESV in the germline V gene (reference sequence). The germline V and J ends were trimmed by 5 bases and 6 bases, with 20 bases remaining between them. The CDR3 is 15 residues long. The CDR3 DNA sequence: TGTGCCAGCAGCCCGTATCGGGGTGGGATCGGCGAGCAGTACTTC. This gives the protein CASSPYRGGIGEQYF.

This clonotype was detected many times. CDR3 bases: TGTGCCAGCAGCCCTCGGACAGGGACGGGCCTAGCGGGCTCCTACGAGCAGTACTTC. Its translation is CASSPRTGTGLAGSYEQYF. The chain links TRBV7-6 to TRBJ2-7; D possibly uses TRBD1 or TRBD2 (8 bases each). From germline, CDR1 is SGHVS and CDR2 FNYEAQ. This CDR3 is 19 amino acids long. V dropped 5 bases and J dropped 0 bases, with 26 bases sitting between them.

The V and J genes are TRBV20-1 and TRBJ2-1, with TRBD2 matching over 7 bases. The germline V gene has CDR1 DFQATT and CDR2 SNEGSKA (reference sequence). The CDR3 runs to 12 residues. V lost 2 bases to trimming and J lost 10 bases; unmatched junction nucleotides: 5. CDR3 sequence reads: CSARSGGYEQFF. The CDR3 DNA reads as TGCAGTGCTAGATCCGGGGGGTACGAGCAGTTCTTC.

The chain joins TRBV4-1 to TRBJ2-1; D ambiguous. From germline, CDR1 is MGHRA and CDR2 YSYEKL. The length of the CDR3 is 17 residues. The V end was cut by 0 bases, the J end by 9 bases, with 21 bases between. CDR3 sequence reads: CASSQDNWSLGQGEQFF. CDR3 nucleotides: TGCGCCAGCAGCCAAGATAATTGGAGCCTGGGTCAAGGTGAGCAGTTCTTC.

This chain connects TRBV27 to TRBJ2-7; possible D gene TRBD2, 6 bases. The CDR3 runs to 14 residues. The germline CDR1 and CDR2 sequences are MNHEY and SMNVEV (reference sequence). V lost 3 bases and J 7 bases, leaving 16 bases between the germline ends. This CDR3 reads CASSLGSAGNEQYF. The CDR3 nucleotides are TGTGCCAGCAGTTTGGGCTCCGCGGGGAATGAGCAGTACTTC.

The chain is built from TRBV19 and TRBJ1-1, with D hard to call. Trimming pared 1 base from V and 2 bases from J, leaving 5 bases between. Looked up from germline, CDR1 is LNHDA and CDR2 is SQIVND (reference sequence). The CDR3 consists of 13 residues. The CDR3 sequence is CASSIGSNTEAFF. The CDR3 nucleotides read TGTGCCAGTAGTATAGGCAGTAACACTGAAGCTTTCTTT.

The chain is built from TRBV7-6 and TRBJ1-1; D unresolved. The V gene's germline CDR1 is SGHVS and CDR2 FNYEAQ. Between the trimmed V and J ends, which lost 5 bases and 5 bases, there was a span of 15 bases. This CDR3 contains 14 residues. CDR3 bases: TGTGCCAGCAGCCCACGGACGCGTGGGACTGAAGCTTTCTTT. It codes for CASSPRTRGTEAFF.

V and J are TRBV6-1 and TRBJ2-1; TRBD2 aligns across 11 bases. CDR1 and CDR2 (germline): MNHNS, SASEGT. V dropped 10 bases and J dropped 2; count of bases not matched to a gene: 1. The CDR3 is made up of 13 amino acids. The CDR3, as DNA: TGTGCCACACTAGCGGGAGCCTACAATGAGCAGTTCTTC. Translated, it gives CATLAGAYNEQFF.